This TCR beta chain is from a study of siplizumab effects on memory and regulatory T cells. CDR1 and CDR2 from the germline V gene are SEHNR and FQNEAQ (reference sequence). The CDR3 runs 14 residues. J lost 0 bases, V lost 3 bases, and 0 bases had no gene match. Data came from immunoSEQ multiplex PCR; TCRdb stores just in-frame clones and leaves some out. This sample carries 50,000 to 75,000 clones, 95% to 98% of them seen once, and the ten largest clones take more than 0.075%. Sequencing was done on a sample of naive CD8+ T cells sorted from blood. The origin of this receptor is a human donor in good health. The chain carries TRBV7-9 and TRBJ2-7; 9 positions agree with TRBD2. As DNA, the CDR3 is TGTGCCAGCAGCTTTAGCGGGGGCTCCTACGAGCAGTACTTC. Translated, it gives CASSFSGGSYEQYF.